The rows below give T cell receptor beta chains drawn from one sample of a study of T cell repertoires in cytomegalovirus infection. Each CDR3 protein is one row after TCRdb ran MiXCR on the reads. The sample has some 180,000 distinct CDR3 sequences, 17% seen once. The sequenced sample was CD8+ T cells from PBMCs. These receptor sequences come from a human donor in good health (CMV status not recorded). Some clones in this sample may be carry-over from other donors' samples. CDR3s include the opening cysteine and the closing phenylalanine or tryptophan. A D gene is named only where the DNA matches it firmly. A clone size is listed for some rows: how often the clone was seen (once, few, many), or a class if it is expanded.

size | D | J | V | CDR3 | DNA
few | NA | TRBJ1-2 | TRBV7-9 | CASSPAGETNYGYTF | TGTGCCAGCAGCCCCGCAGGGGAAACTAACTATGGCTACACCTTC
few | NA | TRBJ2-7 | TRBV29-1 | CSVLETGSYEQYF | TGCAGCGTTTTGGAGACAGGTTCCTACGAGCAGTACTTC
few | TRBD2 | TRBJ2-1 | TRBV7-2 | CASSQLAAGGYNEQFF | TGTGCCAGCAGTCAGTTGGCAGCGGGGGGTTACAATGAGCAGTTCTTC
NA | NA | TRBJ2-7 | TRBV6-5 | CASRTPREQYF | TGTGCCAGCAGGACCCCCCGCGAGCAGTACTTC
few | NA | TRBJ1-3 | TRBV6-5 | CASSYPKGVKGGNTIYF | TGTGCCAGCAGTTACCCGAAGGGCGTCAAAGGGGGAAACACCATATATTTT
few | TRBD1 | TRBJ1-2 | TRBV28 | CASSLGLTYRGSDYGYTF | TGTGCCAGCAGTTTGGGCCTCACTTACAGGGGTTCGGACTATGGCTACACCTTC
once | TRBD2 | TRBJ2-3 | TRBV4-3 | CASSHPTSGGADTQYF | TGCGCCAGCAGCCACCCGACTAGCGGGGGCGCAGATACGCAGTATTTT
NA | NA | TRBJ2-7 | TRBV2 | CASIGIEPGSGEQYF | TGTGCCAGCATCGGAATTGAACCAGGGAGCGGCGAGCAGTACTTC
NA | NA | TRBJ1-2 | TRBV7-9 | CASSSGRGNHYGYTF | TGTGCCAGCAGCTCCGGGAGGGGGAATCACTATGGCTACACCTTC
NA | NA | TRBJ2-7 | TRBV11-2 | CASSFSQSLFYEQYF | TGTGCCAGCAGCTTCTCACAGTCCCTTTTCTACGAGCAGTACTTC
NA | NA | TRBJ1-2 | TRBV6-5 | CASSASAGNGYTF | TGTGCCAGCAGCGCCTCGGCGGGGAATGGCTACACCTTC
NA | NA | TRBJ2-3 | TRBV14 | CASSQEALTDTQYF | TGTGCCAGCAGCCAAGAAGCTCTCACAGATACGCAGTATTTT
few | NA | TRBJ2-3 | TRBV7-6 | CASSPRTDSHSTDTQYF | TGTGCCAGCAGCCCCCGGACGGACTCTCATAGCACAGATACGCAGTATTTT
few | TRBD2 | TRBJ2-7 | TRBV7-8 | CASSRMSLAGVPSYEQYF | TGTGCCAGCAGCCGGATGTCACTAGCGGGGGTACCTTCCTACGAGCAGTACTTC
NA | NA | TRBJ1-2 | TRBV4-3 | CASSQVLSRGDYGYTF | TGCGCCAGCAGCCAAGTCCTTTCCCGGGGCGACTATGGCTACACCTTC
NA | NA | TRBJ2-2 | TRBV12-3/TRBV12-4 | CASNDEGAGELFF | TGTGCCAGCAATGACGAGGGGGCCGGGGAGCTGTTTTTT
NA | TRBD1 | TRBJ1-5 | TRBV12-3/TRBV12-4 | CASSIRQGNQPQHF | TGTGCCAGCAGCATTAGACAGGGGAATCAGCCCCAGCATTTT
few | TRBD1 | TRBJ1-4 | TRBV28 | CATAPGQGLESEKLFF | TGTGCCACAGCCCCGGGACAGGGATTGGAGTCTGAAAAACTGTTTTTT
NA | NA | TRBJ2-3 | TRBV6-8 | CASRPKTGGAHPANTDTQYF | TGTGCCAGCAGACCCAAAACCGGAGGGGCCCACCCCGCGAACACAGATACGCAGTATTTT
few | TRBD2 | TRBJ2-7 | TRBV4-3 | CASSLGLAGAYEQYF | TGCGCCAGCAGCTTAGGACTAGCGGGGGCCTACGAGCAGTACTTC
NA | TRBD2 | TRBJ2-3 | TRBV28 | CASHGGRRVDTQYF | TGTGCCAGCCATGGCGGGAGGAGGGTAGATACGCAGTATTTT
many | NA | TRBJ1-1 | TRBV7-2 | CASSLNWGIKTEAFF | TGTGCCAGCAGCTTAAACTGGGGTATTAAGACTGAAGCTTTCTTT
few | NA | TRBJ1-4 | TRBV5-6 | CASSPGGAYEKLFF | TGTGCCAGCAGCCCTGGCGGGGCTTATGAAAAACTGTTTTTT
NA | NA | TRBJ2-6 | TRBV4-2 | CASSQDPSGPHLTGANVLTF | TGTGCCAGCAGCCAAGATCCGTCGGGGCCGCACCTCACTGGGGCCAACGTCCTGACTTTC
NA | NA | TRBJ2-5 | TRBV7-9 | CASSETAGLAEETQYF | TGTGCCAGCAGCGAGACTGCGGGACTCGCGGAAGAGACCCAGTACTTC
few | TRBD2 | TRBJ2-5 | TRBV11-1 | CASSFLDSGDQETQYF | TGTGCCAGCAGCTTCCTTGATAGCGGGGACCAAGAGACCCAGTACTTC
NA | NA | TRBJ2-2 | TRBV6-2/TRBV6-3 | CASSPDRGPGELFF | TGTGCCAGCAGTCCGGACCGGGGACCCGGGGAGCTGTTTTTT
NA | TRBD2 | TRBJ2-3 | TRBV28 | CASSPVRGGSADTQYF | TGTGCCAGCAGTCCCGTCCGGGGGGGCTCTGCAGATACGCAGTATTTT
NA | NA | TRBJ2-7 | TRBV6-2/TRBV6-3 | CASSYSGRTYEQYF | TGTGCCAGCAGTTACTCGGGCAGGACCTACGAGCAGTACTTC
few | TRBD2 | TRBJ2-5 | TRBV5-4 | CASSLSSRRTSGGAPLAETQYF | TGTGCCAGCAGCTTGTCCTCCCGCAGGACTAGCGGGGGCGCTCCGCTCGCGGAGACCCAGTACTTC
few | TRBD1 | TRBJ1-2 | TRBV29-1 | CSVETGTELISNYGYTF | TGCAGCGTTGAGACCGGGACAGAGCTAATTTCTAACTATGGCTACACCTTC
few | NA | TRBJ2-3 | TRBV6-5 | CASSYSGVFTDTQYF | TGTGCCAGCAGTTACTCGGGGGTATTCACAGATACGCAGTATTTT
few | TRBD1 | TRBJ2-7 | TRBV6-2/TRBV6-3 | CASSLRGTGYHEQYF | TGTGCCAGCAGCCTTCGAGGGACAGGGTACCACGAGCAGTACTTC
NA | TRBD1 | TRBJ2-3 | TRBV12-3/TRBV12-4 | CASSLSPPGGSSTDTQYF | TGTGCCAGCAGTTTATCTCCCCCAGGGGGCTCTAGCACAGATACGCAGTATTTT
NA | NA | TRBJ1-5 | TRBV12-3/TRBV12-4 | CASSFLDSNQPQHF | TGTGCCAGCAGTTTCCTCGATAGCAATCAGCCCCAGCATTTT
few | NA | TRBJ2-7 | TRBV7-2 | CASSFRQNHEQYF | TGTGCCAGCAGCTTCCGACAGAACCACGAGCAGTACTTC
NA | NA | TRBJ1-2 | TRBV14 | CASSQGQTYGYTF | TGTGCCAGCAGCCAAGGCCAGACCTATGGCTACACCTTC
NA | NA | TRBJ1-3 | TRBV4-1 | CASSQELMGRNSGNTIYF | TGCGCCAGCAGCCAAGAGTTAATGGGGAGAAACTCTGGAAACACCATATATTTT
many | NA | TRBJ2-7 | TRBV7-2 | CASSSYSYEQYF | TGTGCCAGCAGCTCTTATTCCTACGAGCAGTACTTC
NA | NA | TRBJ2-1 | TRBV9 | CASSVVEDGNNEQFF | TGTGCCAGCAGCGTAGTGGAGGATGGCAACAATGAGCAGTTCTTC
NA | TRBD1 | TRBJ2-3 | TRBV7-6 | CASSSQGVNTDTQYF | TGTGCCAGCAGCTCACAGGGGGTAAATACAGATACGCAGTATTTT
NA | TRBD1 | TRBJ2-3 | TRBV13 | CASSARDSPDTQYF | TGTGCCAGCAGCGCCCGGGACAGCCCAGATACGCAGTATTTT
NA | NA | TRBJ2-4 | TRBV7-9 | CASSSSWAKNIQYF | TGTGCCAGCAGCTCATCATGGGCCAAAAACATTCAGTACTTC
many | NA | TRBJ2-2 | TRBV7-8 | CASSLVSGFTGELFF | TGTGCCAGCAGCTTAGTATCCGGGTTCACCGGGGAGCTGTTTTTT
NA | TRBD2 | TRBJ2-7 | TRBV7-2 | CASSSGGLRTYEQYF | TGTGCCAGCAGCAGCGGGGGGCTAAGAACGTACGAGCAGTACTTC
few | TRBD1 | TRBJ2-1 | TRBV12-3/TRBV12-4 | CASSYGQGAYNEQFF | TGTGCCAGCAGTTATGGGCAGGGGGCCTACAATGAGCAGTTCTTC
NA | TRBD1 | TRBJ1-2 | TRBV12-3/TRBV12-4 | CASSLSPGGGYGYTF | TGTGCCAGCAGTTTATCCCCAGGGGGAGGCTATGGCTACACCTTC
few | NA | TRBJ2-1 | TRBV7-8 | CASSLGGRYEQFF | TGTGCCAGCAGCCTAGGAGGGCGTTATGAGCAGTTCTTC
few | NA | TRBJ1-1 | TRBV5-4 | CASSFKEDETEAFF | TGTGCCAGCAGCTTTAAGGAGGACGAAACTGAAGCTTTCTTT
few | NA | TRBJ2-7 | TRBV5-1 | CASSFTNEQYF | TGCGCCAGCAGCTTCACTAACGAGCAGTACTTC
few | TRBD2 | TRBJ2-3 | TRBV7-9 | CASSGGLAGTDTQYF | TGTGCCAGCAGCGGGGGACTAGCGGGCACAGATACGCAGTATTTT
few | TRBD1 | TRBJ2-7 | TRBV3-1 | CASSPPRDRQPIFTYEQYF | TGTGCCAGCAGCCCACCCCGGGACAGGCAACCAATCTTTACCTACGAGCAGTACTTC